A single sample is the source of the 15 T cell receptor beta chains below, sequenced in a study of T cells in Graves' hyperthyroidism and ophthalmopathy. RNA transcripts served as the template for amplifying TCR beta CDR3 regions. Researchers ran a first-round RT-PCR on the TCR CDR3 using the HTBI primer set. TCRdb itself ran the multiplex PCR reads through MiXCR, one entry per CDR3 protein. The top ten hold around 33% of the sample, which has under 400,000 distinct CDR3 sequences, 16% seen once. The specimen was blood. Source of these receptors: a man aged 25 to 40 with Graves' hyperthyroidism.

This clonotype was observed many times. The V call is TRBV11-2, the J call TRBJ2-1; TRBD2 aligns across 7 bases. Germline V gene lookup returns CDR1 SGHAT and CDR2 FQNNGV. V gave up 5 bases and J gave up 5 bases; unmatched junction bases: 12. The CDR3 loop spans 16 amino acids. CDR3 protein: CASSKEGTTIHNEQFF. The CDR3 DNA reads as TGTGCCAGCAGCAAAGAAGGGACTACGATCCACAATGAGCAGTTCTTC.

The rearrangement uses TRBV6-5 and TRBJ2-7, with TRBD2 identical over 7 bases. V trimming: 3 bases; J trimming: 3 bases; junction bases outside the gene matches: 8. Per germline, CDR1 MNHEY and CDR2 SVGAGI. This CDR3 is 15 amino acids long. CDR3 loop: CASSYGLAEIYEQYF. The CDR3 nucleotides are TGTGCCAGCAGTTATGGTCTAGCGGAAATCTACGAGCAGTACTTC.

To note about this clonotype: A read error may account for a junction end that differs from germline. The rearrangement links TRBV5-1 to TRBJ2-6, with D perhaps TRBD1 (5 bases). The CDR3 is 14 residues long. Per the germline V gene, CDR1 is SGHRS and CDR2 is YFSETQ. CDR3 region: CASKEVSGAYVLTF. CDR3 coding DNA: TGCGCCAGCAAGGAAGTTTCTGGGGCCTACGTCCTGACTTTC. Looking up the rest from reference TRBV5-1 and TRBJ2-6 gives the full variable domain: KAGVTQTPRYLIKTRGQQVTLSCSPISGHRSVSWYQQTPGQGLQFLFEYFSETQRNKGNFPGRFSGRQFSNSRSEMNVSTLELGDSALYLCASKEVSGAYVLTFGAGSRLTVL.

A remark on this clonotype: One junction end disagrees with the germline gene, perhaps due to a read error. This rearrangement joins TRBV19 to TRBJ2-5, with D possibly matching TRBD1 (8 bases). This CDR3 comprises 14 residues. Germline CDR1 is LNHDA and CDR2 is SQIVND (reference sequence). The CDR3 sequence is CASSPRTGRETRYF. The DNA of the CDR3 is TGTGCCAGTAGTCCCCGGACAGGGAGGGAGACCCGGTACTTC.

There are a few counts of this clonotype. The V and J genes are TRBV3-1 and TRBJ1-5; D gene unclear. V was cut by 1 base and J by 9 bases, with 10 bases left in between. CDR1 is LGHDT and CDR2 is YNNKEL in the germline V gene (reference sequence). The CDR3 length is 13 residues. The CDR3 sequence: CASSQAITGPQHF. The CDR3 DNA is TGTGCCAGCAGCCAAGCAATAACGGGGCCCCAGCATTTT.

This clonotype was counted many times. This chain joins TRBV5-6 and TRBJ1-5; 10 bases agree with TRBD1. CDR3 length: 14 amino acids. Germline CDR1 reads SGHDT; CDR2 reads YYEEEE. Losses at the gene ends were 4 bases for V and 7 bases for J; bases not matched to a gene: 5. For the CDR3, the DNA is TGTGCCAGCAGCGCAGGGACAGGGGTCCAGCCCCAGCATTTT. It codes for CASSAGTGVQPQHF.

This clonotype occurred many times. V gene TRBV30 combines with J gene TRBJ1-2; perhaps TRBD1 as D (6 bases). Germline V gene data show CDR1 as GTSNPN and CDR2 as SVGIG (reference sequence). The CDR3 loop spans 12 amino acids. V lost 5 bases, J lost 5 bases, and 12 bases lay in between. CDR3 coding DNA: TGTGCCTGGGAGGAGACAGGTTATGGCTACACCTTC. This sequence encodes CAWEETGYGYTF.

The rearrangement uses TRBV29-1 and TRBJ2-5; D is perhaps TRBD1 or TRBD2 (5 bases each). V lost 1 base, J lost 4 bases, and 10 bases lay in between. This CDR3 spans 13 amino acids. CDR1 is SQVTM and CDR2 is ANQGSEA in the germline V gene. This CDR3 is CSVEVAGRETQYF. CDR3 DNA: TGCAGCGTTGAAGTGGCAGGGAGAGAGACCCAGTACTTC.

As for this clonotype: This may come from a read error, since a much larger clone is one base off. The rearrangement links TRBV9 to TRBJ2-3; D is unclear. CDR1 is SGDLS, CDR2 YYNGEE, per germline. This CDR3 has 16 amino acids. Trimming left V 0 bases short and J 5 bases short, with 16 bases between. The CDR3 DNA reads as TGTGCCAGCAGCGTAGAGGGCTCCTCAGGCATAGATACGCAGTATTTT. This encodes CASSVEGSSGIDTQYF.

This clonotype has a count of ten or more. CDR3 residues: CASSESGQGAFGYTF. The CDR3 DNA sequence: TGTGCCAGCAGTGAATCCGGACAGGGGGCGTTTGGCTACACCTTC. The chain couples TRBV6-4 to TRBJ1-2, with 11 bases identical to TRBD1. The V gene's germline CDR1 is MRHNA and CDR2 SNTAGT. CDR3 size: 15 residues. V trimming: 3 bases; J trimming: 7 bases; junction bases outside the gene matches: 7.

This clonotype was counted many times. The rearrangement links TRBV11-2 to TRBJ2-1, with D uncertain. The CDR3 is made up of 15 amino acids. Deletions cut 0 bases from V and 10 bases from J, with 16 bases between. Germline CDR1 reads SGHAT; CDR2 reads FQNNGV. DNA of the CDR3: TGTGCCAGCAGCTTAGATCTCCCGCCGGGTAACGAGCAGTTCTTC. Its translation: CASSLDLPPGNEQFF.

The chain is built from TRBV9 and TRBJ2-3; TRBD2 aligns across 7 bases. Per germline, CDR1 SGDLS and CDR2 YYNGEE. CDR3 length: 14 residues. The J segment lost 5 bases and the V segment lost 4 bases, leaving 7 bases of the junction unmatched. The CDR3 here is CASSLGLELDTQYF. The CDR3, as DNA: TGTGCCAGCAGCCTCGGACTAGAGCTAGATACGCAGTATTTT.

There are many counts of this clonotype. CDR3 bases: TGTGCCAGCAGTGAAGCGCTCCTGGGGGCCAACGTCCTGACTTTC. It is translated as CASSEALLGANVLTF. The chain recombines TRBV2 with TRBJ2-6; D is unresolved. The CDR3 is made up of 15 amino acids. From germline, CDR1 is SNHLY and CDR2 FYNNEI. The V gene lost 0 bases and the J gene lost 4 bases, with 7 bases spanning the gap.

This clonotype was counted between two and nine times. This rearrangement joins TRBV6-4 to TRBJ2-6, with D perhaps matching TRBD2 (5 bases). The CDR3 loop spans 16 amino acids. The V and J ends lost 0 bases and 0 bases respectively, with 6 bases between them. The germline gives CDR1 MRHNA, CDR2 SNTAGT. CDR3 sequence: CASSDSGGSGANVLTF. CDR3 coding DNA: TGTGCCAGCAGTGACTCAGGAGGCTCTGGGGCCAACGTCCTGACTTTC.

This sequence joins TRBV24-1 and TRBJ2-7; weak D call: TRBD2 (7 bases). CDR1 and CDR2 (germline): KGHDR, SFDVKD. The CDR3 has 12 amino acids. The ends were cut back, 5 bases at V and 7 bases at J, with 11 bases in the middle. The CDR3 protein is CATSVRGGEQYF. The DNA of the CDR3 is TGTGCCACCAGTGTAAGGGGGGGTGAGCAGTACTTC.